This T cell receptor (beta chain) was captured by sequencing in a study of blood T cell repertoires in COVID-19. Germline CDR1 reads SQVTM; CDR2 reads ANQGSEA. The CDR3 is 13 residues long. V lost 1 base to trimming and J lost 3 bases; unmatched junction nucleotides: 3. Profiling relied on immunoSEQ multiplex PCR, and the TCRdb table lists in-frame clones only, not all of them. The sample carries over 450,000 clones, roughly 89% recorded once. This TCR came from a woman aged 45 to 65 with COVID-19, enrolled during active disease. This chain links TRBV29-1 with TRBJ2-7; 7 bases line up with TRBD1. Sequencing input: peripheral blood. This chain's CDR3 is CSVEGRTGYEQYF. The CDR3 bases are TGCAGCGTTGAAGGTCGGACAGGCTACGAGCAGTACTTC.